These T cell receptor beta chains were read from a single sample in a study of shared clonotypes between healthy human individuals. Repertoires were generated with immunoSEQ multiplex PCR, while TCRdb's copy carries only in-frame clones and drops some. The profile shows roughly 2,000,000 clones, about 94% of them singletons. Sequencing used naive CD8+ T cells sorted from blood. These receptors came from a man aged 18 to 30 in good health. CDR3s include the opening cysteine and the closing phenylalanine or tryptophan. The order of the fields is J gene, V gene, CDR3 length, D gene, clone size, CDR3 protein, CDR3 DNA. The D gene is left open where the match is weak. Not all rows give a size; the values are once, few, many and, for expanded clones, a class.

TRBJ1-3	TRBV23-1	13	NA	NA	CASLRGEGPTIYF	TGCGCCAGCCTGCGGGGGGAGGGACCCACCATATATTTT
TRBJ2-7	TRBV11-2	13	NA	NA	CASSPDYSYEQYF	TGTGCCAGCAGCCCGGACTACTCCTACGAGCAGTACTTC
TRBJ1-1	TRBV18	13	NA	NA	CASSPGTHTEAFF	TGTGCCAGCTCACCAGGGACACACACTGAAGCTTTCTTT
TRBJ2-5	TRBV10-3	15	NA	NA	CAISEQPRDQETQYF	TGTGCCATCAGCGAACAACCCCGGGACCAAGAGACCCAGTACTTC
TRBJ2-7	TRBV18	17	NA	NA	CASSPPLDSWVTYEQYF	TGTGCCAGCTCACCCCCGCTAGACAGCTGGGTGACCTACGAGCAGTACTTC
TRBJ2-7	TRBV7-9	14	NA	NA	CASSLERSSYEQYF	TGTGCCAGCAGCTTAGAAAGGAGCTCCTACGAGCAGTACTTC
TRBJ2-1	TRBV5-1	16	TRBD1	NA	CASSPLGTGWDNEQFF	TGCGCCAGCAGCCCTCTCGGGACAGGGTGGGACAATGAGCAGTTCTTC
TRBJ2-1	TRBV6-5	13	NA	NA	CASNPGRGNEQFF	TGTGCCAGCAATCCGGGGAGAGGAAATGAGCAGTTCTTC
TRBJ2-1	TRBV2	16	TRBD1	once	CASSEVGTGGLNEQFF	TGTGCCAGCAGTGAAGTTGGGACAGGGGGTTTAAATGAGCAGTTCTTC
TRBJ2-7	TRBV27	14	TRBD1	NA	CASSFRDSSYEQYF	TGTGCCAGCAGCTTCAGGGACAGCTCCTACGAGCAGTACTTC
TRBJ2-2	TRBV5-4	13	NA	NA	CASSLGRPGELFF	TGTGCCAGCAGCTTGGGGAGACCCGGGGAGCTGTTTTTT
TRBJ2-7	TRBV2	15	NA	NA	CASSDPGTDRYEQYF	TGTGCCAGCAGTGACCCCGGGACCGACCGTTACGAGCAGTACTTC
TRBJ2-1	TRBV11-2	11	NA	NA	CATNLLGEQFF	TGTGCCACCAACCTGCTCGGGGAGCAGTTCTTC
TRBJ1-1	TRBV19	14	TRBD1	NA	CASSIGTGGTEAFF	TGTGCCAGTAGTATAGGGACAGGAGGGACTGAAGCTTTCTTT
TRBJ2-7	TRBV7-8	13	NA	NA	CASSLVVSYEQYF	TGTGCCAGCAGCTTAGTTGTCAGCTACGAGCAGTACTTC
TRBJ2-1	TRBV14	14	TRBD2	NA	CASSPGLVPGEQFF	TGTGCCAGCAGCCCGGGACTAGTTCCGGGTGAGCAGTTCTTC
TRBJ1-5	TRBV10-1	14	TRBD1	few	CASRQTGVNQPQHF	TGCGCCAGCAGACAGACAGGGGTCAATCAGCCCCAGCATTTT
TRBJ2-1	TRBV7-9	14	NA	NA	CASSFSSLRAEQFF	TGTGCCAGCAGCTTTTCGTCCTTAAGGGCAGAGCAGTTCTTC
TRBJ1-5	TRBV4-3	17	NA	NA	CASSQEVSVYSNQPQHF	TGCGCCAGCAGCCAAGAGGTGTCAGTGTATAGCAATCAGCCCCAGCATTTT
TRBJ2-2	TRBV6-5	14	TRBD2	NA	CASGIAGSGGELFF	TGTGCCAGCGGTATAGCGGGATCCGGTGGGGAGCTGTTTTTT
TRBJ1-5	TRBV5-1	14	TRBD1	NA	CASSMGQANQPQHF	TGCGCCAGCAGCATGGGACAGGCAAATCAGCCCCAGCATTTT
TRBJ1-2	TRBV10-1	13	NA	once	CASSPDRDYGYTF	TGCGCCAGCAGTCCGGACAGAGACTATGGCTACACCTTC